Listed here are 10 T cell receptor beta chains from one sample, sequenced in a study of blood T cell repertoires in COVID-19. Assay used: immunoSEQ multiplex PCR; TCRdb lists only in-frame clones, some missing. This table holds roughly 150,000 clones, roughly 78% found once. Source material: PBMCs or T cells enriched from blood (not recorded which). The receptors were sampled from a woman aged 70-85 years in a cohort exposed to, infected with or recovered from COVID-19 (not recorded which).

The gene calls are TRBV9 and TRBJ1-5; unclear D gene. Trimming removed 5 bases from V and 0 bases from J, with 12 bases in between. CDR3 length: 15 residues. Germline V gene data show CDR1 as SGDLS and CDR2 as YYNGEE. The CDR3 loop is CASRNGAHSNQPQHF. CDR3 DNA sequence: TGTGCCAGCAGAAACGGTGCCCATAGCAATCAGCCCCAGCATTTT. Full variable domain (missing parts from reference TRBV9 and TRBJ1-5): DSGVTQTPKHLITATGQRVTLRCSPRSGDLSVYWYQQSLDQGLQFLIQYYNGEERAKGNILERFSAQQFPDLHSELNLSSLELGDSALYFCASRNGAHSNQPQHFGDGTRLSIL.

The chain uses TRBV28 and TRBJ2-1; D unresolved. V lost 8 bases and J lost 0, with 11 bases in between. CDR3 length: 14 residues. Germline loops: CDR1 MDHEN, CDR2 SYDVKM. The CDR3 sequence is CASLDKSSYNEQFF. CDR3 coding DNA: TGTGCCAGCCTTGACAAGAGCTCCTACAATGAGCAGTTCTTC.

The chain carries TRBV3-1 (or the pseudogene TRBV3-2) and TRBJ1-5; D ambiguous. Germline V gene lookup returns CDR1 LGHDT and CDR2 YNNKEL (reference sequence). This CDR3 contains 13 residues. The V end was cut by 5 bases, the J end by 1 base, with 6 bases between. This CDR3 reads CASSAQSNQPQHF. As DNA, the CDR3 is TGTGCCAGCAGCGCACAGAGCAATCAGCCCCAGCATTTT.

The rearrangement links TRBV27 to TRBJ2-7; D is perhaps TRBD1 (5 bases). CDR3 length: 15 residues. Germline V gene lookup returns CDR1 MNHEY and CDR2 SMNVEV (reference sequence). The germline V and J ends were trimmed by 6 bases and 2 bases, with 17 bases remaining between them. The CDR3 coding sequence is TGTGCCAGCAGCTTAAGCGCGACAGTGACCTACGAGCAGTACTTC. It specifies CASSLSATVTYEQYF.

The chain employs TRBV28 and TRBJ1-2, with D unclear. The CDR3 contains 11 residues. Germline CDR1 reads MDHEN; CDR2 reads SYDVKM. DNA of the CDR3: TGTGGCGCCTTATCTAACTATGGCTACACCTTC. It specifies CGALSNYGYTF.

The chain is built from TRBV18 and TRBJ1-5; D remains unclear. V gave up 2 bases and J gave up 3 bases, with 14 bases separating them. CDR1 KGHSH and CDR2 LQKENI come from the germline V gene. The CDR3 extends over 16 amino acids. Here the CDR3 reads CASSPIQVADNQPQHF. As DNA, the CDR3 is TGTGCCAGCTCACCAATTCAGGTGGCAGACAATCAGCCCCAGCATTTT.

This clone was seen a single time. The rearrangement joins TRBV25-1 to TRBJ1-4, with a weak D call TRBD1 (6 bases). Between the trimmed V and J ends, which lost 6 bases and 2 bases, there was a span of 13 bases. There are 15 residues in the CDR3. Germline V gene data show CDR1 as MGHDK and CDR2 as SYGVNS. The CDR3 loop reads CASSPLGATNEKLFF. The DNA for the CDR3 is TGTGCCAGCAGCCCCCTGGGGGCGACTAATGAAAAACTGTTTTTT.

The CDR3: CASSPRTGEGNEQFF. CDR3 coding DNA: TGTGCCAGCTCACCACGGACAGGGGAAGGGAATGAGCAGTTCTTC. J is TRBJ2-1 and V is TRBV18; TRBD1 agrees at 9 bases. J was trimmed by 7 bases and V by 1 base; bases with no gene match: 5. Germline V gene data show CDR1 as KGHSH and CDR2 as LQKENI. CDR3 length: 15 amino acids.

This clone was counted only a few times. This rearrangement joins TRBV19 to TRBJ2-7, with TRBD1 matching 10 bases. Per germline, CDR1 LNHDA and CDR2 SQIVND (reference sequence). This CDR3 has 16 amino acids. The junction had 11 bases not matched to a gene; V was cut back by 6 bases and J by 3 bases. CDR3 coding DNA: TGTGCCAGTAGCCTAGCTTCCGGGACAGGGGTCTACGAGCAGTACTTC. Protein sequence: CASSLASGTGVYEQYF.

The gene calls are TRBV2 and TRBJ1-5; tentatively, D is TRBD1 (5 bases). Trimming took off 6 bases at V and 2 bases at J, with 17 bases between the two ends. Germline V gives CDR1 SNHLY, CDR2 FYNNEI. The CDR3 sequence is 16 residues long. CDR3: CASRDTNIWGNQPQHF. The CDR3 DNA is TGTGCCAGCAGGGACACGAATATATGGGGCAATCAGCCCCAGCATTTT. Variable domain in full (rest from reference TRBV2 and TRBJ1-5): EPEVTQTPSHQVTQMGQEVILRCVPISNHLYFYWYRQILGQKVEFLVSFYNNEISEKSEIFDDQFSVERPDGSNFTLKIRSTKLEDSAMYFCASRDTNIWGNQPQHFGDGTRLSIL.